This T cell receptor (beta chain) is drawn from a study of cytomegalovirus exposure and HLA in healthy donors. Worth noting for this clone: Its antigen is as yet unknown.

Sequencing used immunoSEQ multiplex PCR; TCRdb keeps in-frame clones, though not all of them. Of more than 120,000 clones in the sample, more than 75% are singletons; the top ten hold around 10%. Study-level results: Despite most TCR sequences being rare, some public TCRs occurred in many donors. Among the CMV-associated chains, three were confirmed in vitro as specific for CMV antigens. According to the study, roughly 160 TCR beta chains were cytomegalovirus-associated.

Germline values: CDR1 SEHNR, CDR2 FQNEAQ (reference sequence). CDR3 length: 18 residues. Trimming at V came to 2 bases and at J to 3 bases, leaving 14 bases not matched to a gene. While the first cohort had 600 to 800 subjects, the donors belonged to the separate validation cohort of about 120 subjects. Specimen: PBMCs. The receptor was derived from a young man in good health and CMV-seropositive. The chain has TRBV7-9 and TRBJ2-7; 9 bases are a match to TRBD2. Here the CDR3 DNA reads TGTGCCAGCAGCTTAATGGGACCTCTAGCGGGGTACTACTACGAGCAGTACTTC. It codes for CASSLMGPLAGYYYEQYF.